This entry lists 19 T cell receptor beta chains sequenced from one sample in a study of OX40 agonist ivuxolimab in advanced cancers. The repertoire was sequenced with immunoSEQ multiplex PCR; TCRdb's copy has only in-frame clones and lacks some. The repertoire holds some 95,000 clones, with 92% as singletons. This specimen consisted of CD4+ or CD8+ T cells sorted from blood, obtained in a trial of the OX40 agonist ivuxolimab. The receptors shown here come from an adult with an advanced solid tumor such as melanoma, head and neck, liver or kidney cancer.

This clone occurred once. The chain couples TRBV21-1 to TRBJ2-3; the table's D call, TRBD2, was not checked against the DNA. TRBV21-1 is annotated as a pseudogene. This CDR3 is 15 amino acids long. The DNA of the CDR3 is TGTGCCAGCAGCGCGGGAGCCCTTAGCACAGATACGCAGTATTTT. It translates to CASSAGALSTDTQYF.

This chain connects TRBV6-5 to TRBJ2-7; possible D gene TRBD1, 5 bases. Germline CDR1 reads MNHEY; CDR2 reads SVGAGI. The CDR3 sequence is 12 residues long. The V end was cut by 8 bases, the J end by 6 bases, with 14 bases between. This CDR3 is CASGLRDLEQYF. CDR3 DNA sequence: TGTGCCAGCGGGCTCAGGGATCTCGAGCAGTACTTC.

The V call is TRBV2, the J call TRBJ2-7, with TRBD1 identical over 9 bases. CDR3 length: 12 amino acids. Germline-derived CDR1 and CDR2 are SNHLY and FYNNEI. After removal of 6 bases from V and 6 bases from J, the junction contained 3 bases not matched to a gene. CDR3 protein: CASSRTGVEQYF. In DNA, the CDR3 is TGTGCCAGCAGCAGGACAGGGGTCGAGCAGTACTTC.

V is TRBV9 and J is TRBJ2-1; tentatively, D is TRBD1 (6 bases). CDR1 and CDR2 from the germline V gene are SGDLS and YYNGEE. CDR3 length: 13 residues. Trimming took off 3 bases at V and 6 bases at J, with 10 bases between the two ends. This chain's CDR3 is CASSARGGNEQFF. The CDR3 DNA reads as TGTGCCAGCAGCGCCCGAGGGGGCAATGAGCAGTTCTTC. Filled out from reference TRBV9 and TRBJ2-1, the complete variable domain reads DSGVTQTPKHLITATGQRVTLRCSPRSGDLSVYWYQQSLDQGLQFLIQYYNGEERAKGNILERFSAQQFPDLHSELNLSSLELGDSALYFCASSARGGNEQFFGPGTRLTVL.

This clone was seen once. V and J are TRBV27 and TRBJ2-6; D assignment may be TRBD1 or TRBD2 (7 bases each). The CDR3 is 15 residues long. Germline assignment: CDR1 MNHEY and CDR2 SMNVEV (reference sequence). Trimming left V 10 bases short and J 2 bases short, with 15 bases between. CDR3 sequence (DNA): TGTGCCACCCGGGGAGGGGGCGCTGGGGCCAACGTCCTGACTTTC. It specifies CATRGGGAGANVLTF. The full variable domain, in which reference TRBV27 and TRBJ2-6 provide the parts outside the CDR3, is EAQVTQNPRYLITVTGKKLTVTCSQNMNHEYMSWYRQDPGLGLRQIYYSMNVEVTDKGDVPEGYKVSRKEKRNFPLILESPSPNQTSLYFCATRGGGAGANVLTFGAGSRLTVL.

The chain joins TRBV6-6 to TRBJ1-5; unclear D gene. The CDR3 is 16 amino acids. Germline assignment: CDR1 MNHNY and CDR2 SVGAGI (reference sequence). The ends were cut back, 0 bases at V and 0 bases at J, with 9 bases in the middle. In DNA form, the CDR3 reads TGTGCCAGCAGTTACTCGCCCAGATATAGCAATCAGCCCCAGCATTTT. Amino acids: CASSYSPRYSNQPQHF.

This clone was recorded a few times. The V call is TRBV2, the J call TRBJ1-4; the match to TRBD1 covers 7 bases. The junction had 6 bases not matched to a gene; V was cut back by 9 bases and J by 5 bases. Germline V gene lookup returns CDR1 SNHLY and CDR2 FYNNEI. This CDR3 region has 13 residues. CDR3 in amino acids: CASKGQLNEKLFF. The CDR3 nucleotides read TGTGCCAGTAAGGGACAGTTGAATGAAAAACTGTTTTTT.

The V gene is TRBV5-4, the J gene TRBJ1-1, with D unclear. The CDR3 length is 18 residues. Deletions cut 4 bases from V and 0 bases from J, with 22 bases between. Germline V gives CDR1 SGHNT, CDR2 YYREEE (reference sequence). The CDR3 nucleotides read TGTGCCAGCAGCCAAGATAAGGACTGGTCACTACTGAACACTGAAGCTTTCTTT. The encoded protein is CASSQDKDWSLLNTEAFF.

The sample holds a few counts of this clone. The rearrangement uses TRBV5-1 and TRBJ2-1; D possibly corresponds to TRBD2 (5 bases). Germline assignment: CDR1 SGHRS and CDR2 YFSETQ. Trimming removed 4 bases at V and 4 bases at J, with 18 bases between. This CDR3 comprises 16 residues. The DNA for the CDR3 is TGCGCCAGCAGCCCCGATATGTTGAGCGGATACAATGAGCAGTTCTTC. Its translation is CASSPDMLSGYNEQFF.

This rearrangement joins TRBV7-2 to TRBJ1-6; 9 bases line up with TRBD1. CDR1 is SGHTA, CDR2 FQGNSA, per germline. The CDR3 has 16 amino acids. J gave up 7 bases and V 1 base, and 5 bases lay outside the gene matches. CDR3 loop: CASSLEGTGINSPLHF. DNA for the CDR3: TGTGCCAGCAGCTTAGAGGGGACAGGGATCAATTCACCCCTCCACTTT.

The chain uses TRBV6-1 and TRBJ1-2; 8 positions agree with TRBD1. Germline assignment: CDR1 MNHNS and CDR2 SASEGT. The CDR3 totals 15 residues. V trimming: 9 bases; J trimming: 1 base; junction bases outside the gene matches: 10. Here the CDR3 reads CASYPGQDVNYGYTF. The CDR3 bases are TGTGCCAGTTATCCGGGACAGGACGTTAACTATGGCTACACCTTC.

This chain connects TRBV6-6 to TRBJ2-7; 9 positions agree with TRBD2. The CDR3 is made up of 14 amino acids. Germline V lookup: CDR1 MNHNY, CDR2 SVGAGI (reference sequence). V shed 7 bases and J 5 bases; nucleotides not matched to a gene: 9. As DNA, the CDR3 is TGTGCCAGCATGCTTCTAGCGGGAATCAACGAGCAGTACTTC. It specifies CASMLLAGINEQYF.

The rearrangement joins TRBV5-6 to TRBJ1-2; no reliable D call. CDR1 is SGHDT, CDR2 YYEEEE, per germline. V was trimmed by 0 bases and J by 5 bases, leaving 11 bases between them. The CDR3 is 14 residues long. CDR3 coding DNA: TGTGCCAGCAGCTTGGCCGGTCTAGATTATGGCTACACCTTC. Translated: CASSLAGLDYGYTF.

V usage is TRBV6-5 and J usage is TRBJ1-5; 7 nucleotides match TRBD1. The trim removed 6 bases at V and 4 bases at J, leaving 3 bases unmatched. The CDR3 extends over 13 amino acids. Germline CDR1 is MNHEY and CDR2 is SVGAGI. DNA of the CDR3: TGTGCCAGCAGGCGACAGGGAAATCAGCCCCAGCATTTT. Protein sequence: CASRRQGNQPQHF.

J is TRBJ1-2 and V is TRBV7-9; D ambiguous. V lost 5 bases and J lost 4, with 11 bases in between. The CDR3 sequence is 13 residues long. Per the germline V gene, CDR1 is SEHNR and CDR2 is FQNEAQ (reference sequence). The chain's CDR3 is CASSPTALYGYTF. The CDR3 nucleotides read TGTGCCAGCAGCCCTACAGCTCTCTATGGCTACACCTTC.

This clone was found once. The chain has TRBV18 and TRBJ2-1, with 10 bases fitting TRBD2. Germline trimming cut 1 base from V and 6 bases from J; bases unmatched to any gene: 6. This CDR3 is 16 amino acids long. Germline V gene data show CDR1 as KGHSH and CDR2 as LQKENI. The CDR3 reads CASSPQSGGASNEQFF. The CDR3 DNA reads TGTGCCAGCTCACCACAGAGCGGGGGGGCTTCCAATGAGCAGTTCTTC.

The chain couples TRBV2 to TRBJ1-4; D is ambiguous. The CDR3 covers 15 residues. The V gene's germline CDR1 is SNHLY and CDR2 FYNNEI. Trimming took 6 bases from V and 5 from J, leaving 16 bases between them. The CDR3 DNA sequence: TGTGCCAGCAGACGAACATATACGGCAAATGAAAAACTGTTTTTT. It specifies CASRRTYTANEKLFF.

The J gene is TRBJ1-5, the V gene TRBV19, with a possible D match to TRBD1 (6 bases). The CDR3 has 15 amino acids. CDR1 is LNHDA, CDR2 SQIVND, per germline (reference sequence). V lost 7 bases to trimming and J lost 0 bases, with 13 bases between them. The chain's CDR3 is CASKQDSFSNQPQHF. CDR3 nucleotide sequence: TGTGCCAGTAAACAGGACAGTTTTAGCAATCAGCCCCAGCATTTT.

The CDR3, as DNA: TGCGCCAGCAGCCCCTCAGGGGGAACTGAAAAACTGTTTTTT. It yields the protein CASSPSGGTEKLFF. This rearrangement joins TRBV5-1 to TRBJ1-4; TRBD1 aligns across 7 bases. V lost 4 bases and J lost 7; bases outside the gene matches: 7. Germline V gene data show CDR1 as SGHRS and CDR2 as YFSETQ. This CDR3 is 14 amino acids long.